This T cell receptor (beta chain) was recorded in a study of identical twins. Study findings and constraints: The models gave estimates that fell short of the out-of-frame TCR alpha sharing seen in monozygotic twins. There is a chance that invariant MAIT and iNKT cells partially muddied zero-insertion analyses.

Every one of the donors was a healthy Caucasian. The CDR3 has 12 amino acids. The germline V gene encodes CDR1 SEHNR and CDR2 FQNEAQ (reference sequence). V dropped 6 bases and J dropped 6 bases, with 8 bases sitting between them. This clonotype was seen at least ten times. Its antigen is undetermined. After template switching added a universal primer site, the resulting cDNA carried unique molecular identifiers. Via MiXCR, TCRdb re-called the 5' RACE reads, giving one row per CDR3 protein. The data show about 690,000 distinct CDR3 sequences, 5.5% to 7.5% seen once. The chain combines TRBV7-9 with TRBJ2-2; no clear D gene. This clonotype was sampled from a man younger than 35 in good health. Material for sequencing was naive T cells sorted from blood. The CDR3 protein is CASSRGSGELFF. CDR3 nucleotide sequence: TGTGCCAGCAGTCGTGGATCCGGGGAGCTGTTTTTT.